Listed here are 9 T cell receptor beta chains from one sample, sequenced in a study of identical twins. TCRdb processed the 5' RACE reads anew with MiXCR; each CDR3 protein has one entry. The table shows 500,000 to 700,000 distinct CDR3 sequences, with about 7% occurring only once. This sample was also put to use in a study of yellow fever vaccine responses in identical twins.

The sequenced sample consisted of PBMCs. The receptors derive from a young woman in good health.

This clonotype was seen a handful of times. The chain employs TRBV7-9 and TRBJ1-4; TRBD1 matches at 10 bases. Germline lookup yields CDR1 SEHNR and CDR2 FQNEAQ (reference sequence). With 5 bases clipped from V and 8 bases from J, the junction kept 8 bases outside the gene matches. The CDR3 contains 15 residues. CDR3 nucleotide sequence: TGTGCCAGCAGCCCTAAAGGGACAGGGGCCGAAAAACTGTTTTTT. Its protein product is CASSPKGTGAEKLFF.

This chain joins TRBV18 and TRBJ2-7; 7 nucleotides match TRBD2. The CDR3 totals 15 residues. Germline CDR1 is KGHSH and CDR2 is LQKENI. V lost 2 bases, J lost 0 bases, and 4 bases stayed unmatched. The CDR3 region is CASSPVGLPSYEQYF. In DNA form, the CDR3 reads TGTGCCAGCTCACCAGTGGGACTACCCTCCTACGAGCAGTACTTC.

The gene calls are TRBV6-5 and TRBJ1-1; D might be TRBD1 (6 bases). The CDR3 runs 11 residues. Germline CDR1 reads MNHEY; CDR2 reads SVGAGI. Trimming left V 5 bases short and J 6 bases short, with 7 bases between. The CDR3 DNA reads TGTGCCAGCAGTAACAGGGCTGAAGCTTTCTTT. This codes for CASSNRAEAFF.

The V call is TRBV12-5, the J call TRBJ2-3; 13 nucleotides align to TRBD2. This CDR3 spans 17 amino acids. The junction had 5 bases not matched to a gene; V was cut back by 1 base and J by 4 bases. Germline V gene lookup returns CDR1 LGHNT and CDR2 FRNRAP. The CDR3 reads CASGLGRTSGRADTQYF. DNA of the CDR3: TGTGCTAGTGGTTTGGGCCGGACTAGCGGGAGAGCAGATACGCAGTATTTT.

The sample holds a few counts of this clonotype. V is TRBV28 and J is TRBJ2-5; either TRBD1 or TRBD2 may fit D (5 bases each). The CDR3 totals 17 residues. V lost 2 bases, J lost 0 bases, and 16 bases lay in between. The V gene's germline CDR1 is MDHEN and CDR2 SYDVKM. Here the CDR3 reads CASSLGTLDTYQETQYF. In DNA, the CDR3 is TGTGCCAGCAGTTTAGGGACCCTTGATACGTACCAAGAGACCCAGTACTTC.

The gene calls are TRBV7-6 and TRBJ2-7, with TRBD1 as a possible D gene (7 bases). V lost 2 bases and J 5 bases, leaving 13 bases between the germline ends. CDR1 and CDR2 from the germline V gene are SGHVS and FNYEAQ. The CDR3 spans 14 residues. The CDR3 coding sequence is TGTGCCAGCAGCTTAAAACAGGGGAGGAACGAGCAGTACTTC. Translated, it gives CASSLKQGRNEQYF. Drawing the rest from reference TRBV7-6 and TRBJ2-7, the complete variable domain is GAGVSQSPRYKVTKRGQDVALRCDPISGHVSLYWYRQALGQGPEFLTYFNYEAQQDKSGLPNDRFSAERPEGSISTLTIQRTEQRDSAMYRCASSLKQGRNEQYFGPGTRLTVT.

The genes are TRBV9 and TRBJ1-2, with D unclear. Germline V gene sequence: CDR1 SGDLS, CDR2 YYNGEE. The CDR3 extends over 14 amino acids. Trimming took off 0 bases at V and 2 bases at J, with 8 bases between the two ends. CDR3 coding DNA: TGTGCCAGCAGCGTAGCGGGCCTCAACTATGGCTACACCTTC. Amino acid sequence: CASSVAGLNYGYTF.

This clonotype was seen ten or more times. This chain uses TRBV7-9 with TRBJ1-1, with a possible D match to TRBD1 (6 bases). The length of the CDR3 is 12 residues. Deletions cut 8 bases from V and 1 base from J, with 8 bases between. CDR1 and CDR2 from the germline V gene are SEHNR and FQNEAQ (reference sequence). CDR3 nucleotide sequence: TGTGCCAGCTGGGGACAGAACACTGAAGCTTTCTTT. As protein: CASWGQNTEAFF.

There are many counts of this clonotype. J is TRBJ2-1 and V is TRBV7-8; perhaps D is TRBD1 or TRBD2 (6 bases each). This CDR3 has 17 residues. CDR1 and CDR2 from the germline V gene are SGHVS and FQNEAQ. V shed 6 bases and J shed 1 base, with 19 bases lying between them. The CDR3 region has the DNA TGTGCCAGCAGATTAAACCGGGGGCCCAGATCCTACAATGAGCAGTTCTTC. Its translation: CASRLNRGPRSYNEQFF.